One sample yielded the 15 T cell receptor beta chains listed below, sequenced in a study of STAT5B mutations in CD4+ large granular lymphocyte leukemia. Sequencing used immunoSEQ multiplex PCR; TCRdb keeps in-frame clones, though not all of them. The sample contains about 46,000 clones, 84% of which appear only once. Input material: CD4+ T cells from blood buffy coats. All receptors come from a human donor in good health.

The chain carries TRBV30 and TRBJ2-1; possible D gene TRBD2, 6 bases. Trimming removed 5 bases from V and 9 bases from J, with 29 bases in between. CDR1 and CDR2 (germline): GTSNPN, SVGIG (reference sequence). This CDR3 spans 17 amino acids. CDR3 sequence reads: CAWREDYGLGQLAEQFF. CDR3 coding DNA: TGTGCCTGGCGAGAGGACTACGGGTTAGGCCAGTTGGCTGAGCAGTTCTTC.

The chain couples TRBV29-1 to TRBJ2-7; D is unclear. The length of the CDR3 is 13 residues. Germline V CDR1 and CDR2: SQVTM, ANQGSEA. Trimming shortened V by 4 bases and J by 1 base, and 11 bases separated the two germline ends. CDR3: CSVVRQLSYEQYF. DNA of the CDR3: TGCAGCGTTGTCCGGCAGCTGTCCTACGAGCAGTACTTC.

The chain recombines TRBV6-1 with TRBJ2-1, with D tentatively TRBD1 or TRBD2 (7 bases each). V was trimmed by 11 bases and J by 3 bases, leaving 20 bases between them. Germline V gives CDR1 MNHNS, CDR2 SASEGT. The CDR3 is 15 residues long. The CDR3: CAHYAGGTDYNEQFF. The CDR3 region has the DNA TGTGCCCACTACGCCGGGGGGACAGACTACAATGAGCAGTTCTTC.

J is TRBJ2-1 and V is TRBV5-5, with 15 bases that match TRBD2. CDR1 is SGHKS and CDR2 is YYEKEE in the germline V gene (reference sequence). The CDR3 runs to 15 residues. V shed 5 bases, J shed 7 bases, and the junction held 4 bases outside the gene matches. This chain's CDR3 is CASRHGTSGGNEQFF. The CDR3 nucleotides read TGTGCCAGCAGACACGGGACTAGCGGGGGGAATGAGCAGTTCTTC. Filled out from reference TRBV5-5 and TRBJ2-1, the complete variable domain reads DAGVTQSPTHLIKTRGQQVTLRCSPISGHKSVSWYQQVLGQGPQFIFQYYEKEERGRGNFPDRFSARQFPNYSSELNVNALLLGDSALYLCASRHGTSGGNEQFFGPGTRLTVL.

This clone was counted only a few times. This chain connects TRBV7-2 to TRBJ1-2; TRBD1 matches at 7 bases. The CDR3 is 16 amino acids. V trimming: 0 bases; J trimming: 7 bases; junction bases outside the gene matches: 11. From germline, CDR1 is SGHTA and CDR2 FQGNSA. The CDR3 bases are TGTGCCAGCAGCTTAGCGGCCACAGGGGTAGTGGGTGGCTACACCTTC. It specifies CASSLAATGVVGGYTF.

The genes are TRBV27 and TRBJ1-5; maybe TRBD1 (6 bases). Per germline, CDR1 MNHEY and CDR2 SMNVEV (reference sequence). The CDR3 runs 15 residues. V lost 10 bases to trimming and J lost 2 bases, with 18 bases between them. CDR3 amino acids: CAIVGGAWGNQPQHF. CDR3 nucleotide sequence: TGTGCCATCGTGGGGGGGGCGTGGGGCAATCAGCCCCAGCATTTT.

This rearrangement joins TRBV11-1 to TRBJ2-3; 12 bases map to TRBD2. Per the germline V gene, CDR1 is SGHAT and CDR2 is FQDESV (reference sequence). Trimming at V came to 5 bases and at J to 4 bases, leaving 4 bases not matched to a gene. The CDR3 is 15 residues long. DNA of the CDR3: TGTGCCAGCAGCCCCGGGACTAGCGGGTCAGATACGCAGTATTTT. This gives the protein CASSPGTSGSDTQYF.

The chain has TRBV9 and TRBJ2-3; tentatively, D is TRBD1 or TRBD2 (5 bases each). The V and J ends lost 0 bases and 3 bases respectively, with 8 bases between them. Germline assignment: CDR1 SGDLS and CDR2 YYNGEE. The CDR3 extends over 14 amino acids. The CDR3 bases are TGTGCCAGCAGCGTAGGGGGGTGGACAGATACGCAGTATTTT. Its translation is CASSVGGWTDTQYF. The variable domain in full, with the rest retrieved from reference TRBV9 and TRBJ2-3, is DSGVTQTPKHLITATGQRVTLRCSPRSGDLSVYWYQQSLDQGLQFLIQYYNGEERAKGNILERFSAQQFPDLHSELNLSSLELGDSALYFCASSVGGWTDTQYFGPGTRLTVL.

The chain has TRBV28 and TRBJ2-1; no firm D call. Trimming left V 2 bases short and J 7 bases short, with 3 bases between. Germline V gives CDR1 MDHEN, CDR2 SYDVKM. This CDR3 contains 11 residues. The chain's CDR3 is CASSLRNEQFF. CDR3 sequence (DNA): TGTGCCAGCAGTTTAAGGAATGAGCAGTTCTTC.

This clone has just a few counts. This chain connects TRBV11-2 to TRBJ1-1; D is ambiguous. This CDR3 spans 13 amino acids. Looked up from germline, CDR1 is SGHAT and CDR2 is FQNNGV. V was shortened by 5 bases and J by 8 bases, with 15 bases between the two germline ends. CDR3 sequence (DNA): TGTGCCAGCAGCCCCCGTAGCGGGAGGGAAGCTTTCTTT. Protein: CASSPRSGREAFF.

The chain's CDR3 is CAISVLTGGDTGELFF. In DNA form, the CDR3 reads TGTGCCATCAGTGTCTTAACAGGGGGCGACACCGGGGAGCTGTTTTTT. V usage is TRBV10-3 and J usage is TRBJ2-2; 9 positions match TRBD1. Germline V CDR1 and CDR2: ENHRY, SYGVKD. J lost 3 bases, V lost 4 bases, and 6 bases had no gene match. CDR3 size: 16 residues.

J is TRBJ1-1 and V is TRBV6-6; the D is unclear. The germline V gene encodes CDR1 MNHNY and CDR2 SVGAGI (reference sequence). V was pared by 1 base and J by 0 bases, with 6 bases between. The CDR3 has 14 residues. The CDR3: CASSYYSMNTEAFF. The DNA for the CDR3 is TGTGCCAGCAGTTACTACAGCATGAACACTGAAGCTTTCTTT.

The rearrangement uses TRBV7-3 and TRBJ1-1; D gene uncertain. CDR3 length: 16 residues. Germline CDR1 reads SGHTA; CDR2 reads FQGTGA. Trimming stripped 5 bases from V and 2 bases from J, with 18 bases between. The CDR3 nucleotides read TGTGCCAGCAGCCCCCGGCCGGCAGGCCGAAACACTGAAGCTTTCTTT. It yields the protein CASSPRPAGRNTEAFF.

The rearrangement joins TRBV10-3 to TRBJ2-1; D remains unclear. Trimming removed 3 bases from V and 6 bases from J, with 9 bases in between. The CDR3 covers 13 residues. CDR1 and CDR2 from the germline V gene are ENHRY and SYGVKD. The DNA for the CDR3 is TGTGCCATCAGTGACTACATGGGCAATGAGCAGTTCTTC. Translating it yields CAISDYMGNEQFF.

The V call is TRBV11-2, the J call TRBJ2-5, with a weak D call TRBD1 (6 bases). CDR3 length: 18 amino acids. With 2 bases removed from V and 2 bases from J, the gap between germline ends came to 21 bases. The germline V gene has CDR1 SGHAT and CDR2 FQNNGV. The CDR3 DNA reads TGTGCCAGCAGCTTAACAGGGTTTGTCGGGGACAAACAAGAGACCCAGTACTTC. Translated: CASSLTGFVGDKQETQYF.